Listed here are 3 T cell receptor beta chains from one sample, sequenced in a study of PD-1 blockade in classical Hodgkin lymphoma. Following autologous stem cell transplantation, relapse occurred in every patient, and exposure to brentuximab vedotin varied. Measured with immunoSEQ multiplex PCR; TCRdb has only the in-frame clones, and not every one. The table shows around 22,000 clones, with just under 80% occurring only once. The material sequenced was peripheral blood mononuclear cells (PBMCs), taken before the second cycle of nivolumab. The receptors come from a human donor with classical Hodgkin lymphoma.

This clone was detected only a few times. In nucleotides, the CDR3 is TGCGCCAGCAGCTTGGATCCAGGGCCTCAGGAGACCCAGTACTTC. It yields the protein CASSLDPGPQETQYF. This chain connects TRBV5-1 to TRBJ2-5, with D perhaps matching TRBD1 (5 bases). The CDR3 contains 15 residues. The germline V gene encodes CDR1 SGHRS and CDR2 YFSETQ. V shed 0 bases and J shed 5 bases, with 14 bases lying between them.

This chain uses TRBV6-5 with TRBJ1-6; D unresolved. The CDR3 totals 15 residues. V lost 0 bases and J lost 10, with 13 bases in between. Per germline, CDR1 MNHEY and CDR2 SVGAGI. CDR3 DNA sequence: TGTGCCAGCAGTTACTCAGACCCCCAACACTCACCCCTCCACTTT. Translation gives CASSYSDPQHSPLHF.

The chain's CDR3 is CASSYSGPPYGDTQYF. The DNA for the CDR3 is TGTGCCAGCAGTTACTCGGGTCCACCCTACGGAGATACGCAGTATTTT. V gene TRBV6-5 combines with J gene TRBJ2-3; D is ambiguous. Germline CDR1 is MNHEY and CDR2 is SVGAGI. The ends were cut back, 0 bases at V and 5 bases at J, with 15 bases in the middle. The CDR3 spans 16 residues.